The source of this TCR beta chain is a study of cytomegalovirus exposure and HLA in healthy donors. Regarding the study as a whole: Among TCR beta chains of equal frequency, HLA-associated ones were more clonally expanded in a later analysis. A later analysis associated 15,000 to 20,000 TCR beta sequences with HLA alleles at a 0.05 false discovery rate.

In the case of this clone: Its antigen is not known.

Germline CDR1 MDHEN, CDR2 SYDVKM. With 9 bases removed from V and 3 bases from J, the gap between germline ends came to 18 bases. The CDR3 is made up of 15 amino acids. The PCR had 60 Vbeta and 13 Jbeta primers. Produced via immunoSEQ multiplex PCR; TCRdb's table is partial and in-frame only. The data hold approximately 88,000 clones, with 75% to 80% observed a single time. The material sequenced was PBMCs. The clonotype originates from a man aged 25-45 years in good health and CMV-seronegative. This chain links TRBV28 with TRBJ2-4; D possibly corresponds to TRBD1 (6 bases). In nucleotides, the CDR3 is TGTGCCAGTAACCAGGGGAGCGGTGGCAAAAACATTCAGTACTTC. Translation gives CASNQGSGGKNIQYF.